This T cell receptor beta chain derives from a study of beta chain features in type 1 diabetes. Study-wide context: Sorted cell examination encompassed over 90 million cells across all samples. Study results and caveats: Among patients with Type 1 diabetes, TCRB CDR3s were moderately but significantly shorter in every one of the four CD4+ subsets. Researchers could not determine here whether HLA type influences TCRB rearrangement. Overrepresentation of cells with high TCR expression could result from cDNA sequencing.

The germline CDR1 and CDR2 sequences are SGHRS and YFSETQ. This CDR3 comprises 16 residues. Germline trimming cut 2 bases from V and 0 bases from J; bases unmatched to any gene: 2. Donors underwent one heparinised blood draw, around 100 mL on average. This clone has only a few counts. Its target is unknown. Expressed TCRB transcripts were sequenced because the isolated RNA had all been reverse transcribed beforehand. Produced via immunoSEQ multiplex PCR; TCRdb's table is partial and in-frame only. The sample lists some 190,000 clones, over 6% occurring once. The receptor was derived from a man between 18 and 35 years old with type 1 diabetes. The specimen was central memory CD4+ T cells from blood. The chain uses TRBV5-1 and TRBJ1-5; TRBD1 matches at 10 bases. The CDR3 DNA follows: TGCGCCAGCAGCTTAGGGACAGGGGTTAGCAATCAGCCCCAGCATTTT. Translation gives CASSLGTGVSNQPQHF.